These T cell receptor beta chains were read from a single sample in a study of tumor-infiltrating lymphocytes in localized non-small cell lung cancer. Assay used: immunoSEQ multiplex PCR; TCRdb lists only in-frame clones, some missing. The profile shows about 16,000 clones, 45% to 50% of them singletons. The sample was lung tumor tissue. The source of these receptors is a human donor with non-small cell lung cancer. CDR3s include the opening cysteine and the closing phenylalanine or tryptophan. Fields, in order: J gene, D gene, V gene, clone size, CDR3 DNA, CDR3 protein. D genes are given only for firm matches. A clone size is listed for some rows: how often the clone was seen (once, few, many), or a class if it is expanded.

j_call: TRBJ1-6; d_call: -; v_call: TRBV6-1; clone_size: medium-sized; cdr3_nt: TGTGCCAGCAGGCAGGGTGGCTCACCCCTCCACTTT; cdr3_aa: CASRQGGSPLHF
j_call: TRBJ2-3; d_call: TRBD1; v_call: TRBV2; clone_size: -; cdr3_nt: TGTGCCAGCAGTGACCCGGGACAGGGAGATACGCAGTATTTT; cdr3_aa: CASSDPGQGDTQYF
j_call: TRBJ2-5; d_call: -; v_call: TRBV7-9; clone_size: medium-sized; cdr3_nt: TGTGCCAGCACTTTAGGGGCCACCGTAGAGACCCAGTACTTC; cdr3_aa: CASTLGATVETQYF
j_call: TRBJ1-2; d_call: -; v_call: TRBV5-1; clone_size: -; cdr3_nt: TGCGCCAGCAGCTCTACGGGGCAGGGCTATGGCTACACCTTC; cdr3_aa: CASSSTGQGYGYTF
j_call: TRBJ2-3; d_call: TRBD1; v_call: TRBV15; clone_size: -; cdr3_nt: TGTGCCACCAGCAGAGGAGGGGGCCCAGATACGCAGTATTTT; cdr3_aa: CATSRGGGPDTQYF
j_call: TRBJ2-7; d_call: -; v_call: TRBV4-2; clone_size: -; cdr3_nt: TGTGCCAGCAGCCAAGATTCCGGGGGAGTGATCGAGCAGTACTTC; cdr3_aa: CASSQDSGGVIEQYF
j_call: TRBJ2-7; d_call: TRBD2; v_call: TRBV6-4; clone_size: -; cdr3_nt: TGTGCCAGCAGACGCGGGGGTGTCTACGAGCAGTACTTC; cdr3_aa: CASRRGGVYEQYF
j_call: TRBJ2-7; d_call: -; v_call: TRBV5-6; clone_size: -; cdr3_nt: TGTGCCAGCAGCTCAGGACAAAACCAGATGCACGAGCAGTACTTC; cdr3_aa: CASSSGQNQMHEQYF
j_call: TRBJ1-5; d_call: -; v_call: TRBV28; clone_size: -; cdr3_nt: TGTGCCAGCAGTTTAGGCCGGTTGTCCCAGCATTTT; cdr3_aa: CASSLGRLSQHF
j_call: TRBJ1-3; d_call: -; v_call: TRBV11-2; clone_size: -; cdr3_nt: TGTGCCAGCAGCTTGGGGAGGGTTGGAAACACCATATATTTT; cdr3_aa: CASSLGRVGNTIYF
j_call: TRBJ1-1; d_call: TRBD1; v_call: TRBV15; clone_size: -; cdr3_nt: TGTGCCACCAGCAGGGACAGGGGAACTGAAGCTTTCTTT; cdr3_aa: CATSRDRGTEAFF
j_call: TRBJ2-3; d_call: -; v_call: TRBV30; clone_size: few; cdr3_nt: TGTGCCTGGAGCCCGGGGAGCTTTGCTAGCACAGATACGCAGTATTTT; cdr3_aa: CAWSPGSFASTDTQYF
j_call: TRBJ1-4; d_call: -; v_call: TRBV29-1; clone_size: -; cdr3_nt: TGCAGCGTTGAAGAGCCCCCTACAGACAAACTGTTTTTT; cdr3_aa: CSVEEPPTDKLFF
j_call: TRBJ2-7; d_call: -; v_call: TRBV5-1; clone_size: -; cdr3_nt: TGCGCCAGCAGCCGTGATCTAGCCTCCTACGAGCAGTACTTC; cdr3_aa: CASSRDLASYEQYF
j_call: TRBJ2-1; d_call: TRBD2; v_call: TRBV4-1; clone_size: many; cdr3_nt: TGCGCCAGCAGTCGCCTTGCTAGCGGGGCCTACAATGAGCAGTTCTTC; cdr3_aa: CASSRLASGAYNEQFF
j_call: TRBJ1-3; d_call: TRBD1; v_call: TRBV28; clone_size: -; cdr3_nt: TGTGCCAGTAGCCAGGGGGCTTATGGAAACACCATATATTTT; cdr3_aa: CASSQGAYGNTIYF
j_call: TRBJ2-7; d_call: -; v_call: TRBV7-2; clone_size: once; cdr3_nt: TGTGCCAGCAGCTTCGCCGGGACTGGCGAGCAGTACTTC; cdr3_aa: CASSFAGTGEQYF
j_call: TRBJ1-6; d_call: -; v_call: TRBV6-5; clone_size: once; cdr3_nt: TGTGCCAGCAGTTCCCCCCCGGCTTCACCCCTCCACTTT; cdr3_aa: CASSSPPASPLHF
j_call: TRBJ1-4; d_call: TRBD1; v_call: TRBV7-9; clone_size: -; cdr3_nt: TGTGCCAGCAGCTCACTAGGGGGCGAGGATGAAAAACTGTTTTTT; cdr3_aa: CASSSLGGEDEKLFF
j_call: TRBJ2-2; d_call: -; v_call: TRBV11-3; clone_size: -; cdr3_nt: TGTGCCAGCAGCTTAGAGTCGACGACCACCGGGGAGCTGTTTTTT; cdr3_aa: CASSLESTTTGELFF
j_call: TRBJ2-3; d_call: -; v_call: TRBV5-1; clone_size: -; cdr3_nt: TGCGCCAGCAGCTTGGGGCGACGCACAGATACGCAGTATTTT; cdr3_aa: CASSLGRRTDTQYF
j_call: TRBJ1-5; d_call: TRBD1; v_call: TRBV30; clone_size: medium-sized; cdr3_nt: TGTGCCTGGAGTGTGACAGGGGGTGGTAGCAATCAGCCCCAGCATTTT; cdr3_aa: CAWSVTGGGSNQPQHF
j_call: TRBJ2-7; d_call: TRBD2; v_call: TRBV28; clone_size: once; cdr3_nt: TGTGCCAGCAGTTCTTCTAGCGGGGGAACCGAGCAGTACTTC; cdr3_aa: CASSSSSGGTEQYF
j_call: TRBJ1-5; d_call: -; v_call: TRBV27; clone_size: -; cdr3_nt: TGTGCCAGCCGTCGCGGTAGCAATCAGCCCCAGCATTTT; cdr3_aa: CASRRGSNQPQHF
j_call: TRBJ1-3; d_call: -; v_call: TRBV9; clone_size: -; cdr3_nt: TGTGCCAGCAGCGTAGGTACAACCTCTGGAAACACCATATATTTT; cdr3_aa: CASSVGTTSGNTIYF
j_call: TRBJ2-7; d_call: -; v_call: TRBV7-8; clone_size: -; cdr3_nt: TGTGCCAGCAGCTCATCAATACTGCAGTACTTC; cdr3_aa: CASSSSILQYF